The entry below gives a single TCR beta chain sequence along with its context. V lost 1 base and J 1 base, leaving 10 bases between the germline ends. Germline lookup yields CDR1 MGHDK and CDR2 SYGVNS. The CDR3 covers 15 residues. The data originate from a study of T cells in Graves' hyperthyroidism and ophthalmopathy. RNA transcripts were the template for amplifying TCR beta CDR3 regions. The HTBI primer set drove a first-round RT-PCR of the TCR CDR3. Via MiXCR, TCRdb re-called the multiplex PCR reads, giving one row per CDR3 protein. The sample shows approximately 560,000 distinct CDR3 sequences, 46% of them seen only once.

Sequenced: peripheral blood or thyroid tissue (not recorded which). This chain uses TRBV25-1 with TRBJ1-2; no definite D call. The sequence was obtained from a woman younger than 35 with Graves' hyperthyroidism. CDR3 in amino acids: CASSELGSINYGYTF. The DNA of the CDR3 is TGTGCCAGCAGTGAATTGGGGTCCATTAACTATGGCTACACCTTC.